This T cell receptor (beta chain) emerged from a study of shared clonotypes between healthy human individuals. The junction had 8 bases not matched to a gene; V was cut back by 4 bases and J by 0 bases. Germline CDR1 reads MNHEY; CDR2 reads SMNVEV (reference sequence). The CDR3 is 17 residues long. Terminally differentiated effector memory CD45RA+ cells were excluded from the naive CD8 cells, which were CD45RO-negative and positively selected for CCR7. The donors were adults (healthy and HIV-negative) with no recent acute infections or vaccinations. Assay: immunoSEQ multiplex PCR; the TCRdb copy retains only in-frame clones and omits some. The table includes 600,000 or so clones, roughly 98% detected once.

The sample consisted of naive CD8+ T cells sorted from blood. The receptor was isolated from a man younger than 40 in good health. V usage is TRBV27 and J usage is TRBJ2-1; 8 nucleotides align to TRBD1. In nucleotides, the CDR3 is TGTGCCAGCAGTTCCGGACAGGGACTGAACTCCTACAATGAGCAGTTCTTC. Amino acid sequence: CASSSGQGLNSYNEQFF.